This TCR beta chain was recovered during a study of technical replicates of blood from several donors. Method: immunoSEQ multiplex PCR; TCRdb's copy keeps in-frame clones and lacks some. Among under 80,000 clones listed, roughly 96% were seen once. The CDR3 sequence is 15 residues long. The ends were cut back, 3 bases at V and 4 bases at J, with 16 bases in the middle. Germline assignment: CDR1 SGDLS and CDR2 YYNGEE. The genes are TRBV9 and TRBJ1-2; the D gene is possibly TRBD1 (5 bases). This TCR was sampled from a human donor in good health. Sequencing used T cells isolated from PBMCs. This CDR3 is CASSGSQGLGYGYTF. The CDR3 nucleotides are TGTGCCAGCAGCGGAAGCCAGGGCCTTGGCTATGGCTACACCTTC.